The clone carrying this TCR beta chain was recorded a few times. Antigen: not known. The data stem from a study of T cell repertoires in cytomegalovirus infection. Study-wide background: In the study, CMV epitopes included recently identified HLA-C-restricted and well-studied HLA-B-restricted ones. CMV infection plus the matching HLA type was flagged by public TCR beta signatures.

TCRdb re-called the reads through MiXCR, storing one row per CDR3 protein. The repertoire has about 340,000 distinct CDR3 sequences, just under 30% of them found once; the top ten carry 20%. Study-wide points: HLA-C-restricted, CMV-specific TCR beta clonotypes were dominant ex vivo.

CDR1 and CDR2 (germline): SGHTA, FQGNSA. V gave up 5 bases and J gave up 1 base, with 11 bases separating them. The CDR3 consists of 14 residues. This TCR came from a human donor in good health (CMV status not recorded). Some clones in this sample may be carry-over from other donors' samples. The source was cultured PBMCs, collected from culture after CMV antigen stimulation. This chain links TRBV7-2 with TRBJ1-1; D is undetermined. The CDR3 nucleotides read TGTGCCAGCAGCAACCGGGCTGAGAACACTGAAGCTTTCTTT. Its protein product is CASSNRAENTEAFF.